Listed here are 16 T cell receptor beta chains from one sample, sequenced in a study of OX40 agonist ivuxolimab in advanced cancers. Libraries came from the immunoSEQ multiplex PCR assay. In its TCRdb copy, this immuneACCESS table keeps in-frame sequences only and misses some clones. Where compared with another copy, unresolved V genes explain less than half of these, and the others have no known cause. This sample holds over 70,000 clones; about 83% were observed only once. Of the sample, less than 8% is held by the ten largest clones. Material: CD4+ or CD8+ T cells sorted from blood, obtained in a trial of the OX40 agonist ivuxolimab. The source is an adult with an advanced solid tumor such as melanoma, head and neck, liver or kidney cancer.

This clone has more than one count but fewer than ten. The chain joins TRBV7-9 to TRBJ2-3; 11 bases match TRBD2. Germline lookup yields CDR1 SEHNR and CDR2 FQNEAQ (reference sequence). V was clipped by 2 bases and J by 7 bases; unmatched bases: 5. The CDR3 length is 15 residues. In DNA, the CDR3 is TGTGCCAGCAGCTTACTAGCGGGGGGTGTGAATACGCAGTATTTT. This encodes CASSLLAGGVNTQYF. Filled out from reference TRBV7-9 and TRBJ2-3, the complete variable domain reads DTGVSQNPRHKITKRGQNVTFRCDPISEHNRLYWYRQTLGQGPEFLTYFQNEAQLEKSRLLSDRFSAERPKGSFSTLEIQRTEQGDSAMYLCASSLLAGGVNTQYFGPGTRLTVL.

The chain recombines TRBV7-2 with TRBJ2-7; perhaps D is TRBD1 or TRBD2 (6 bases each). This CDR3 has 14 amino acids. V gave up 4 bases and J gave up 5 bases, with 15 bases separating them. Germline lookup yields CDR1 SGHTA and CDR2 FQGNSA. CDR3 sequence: CASSSRQEGNEQYF. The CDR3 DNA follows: TGTGCCAGCAGCTCCAGACAGGAGGGGAACGAGCAGTACTTC.

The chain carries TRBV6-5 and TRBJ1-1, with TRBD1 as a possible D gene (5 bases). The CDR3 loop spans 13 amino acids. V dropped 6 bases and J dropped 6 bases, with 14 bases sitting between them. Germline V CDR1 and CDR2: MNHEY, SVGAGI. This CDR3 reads CASSVTWGSEAFF. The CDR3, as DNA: TGTGCCAGCAGCGTTACTTGGGGCTCTGAAGCTTTCTTT.

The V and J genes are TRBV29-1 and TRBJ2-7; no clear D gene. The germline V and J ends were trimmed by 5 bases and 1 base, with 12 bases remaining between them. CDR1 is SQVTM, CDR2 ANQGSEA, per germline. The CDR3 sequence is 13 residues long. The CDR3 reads CSVIPGLSYEQYF. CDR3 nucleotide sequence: TGCAGCGTTATCCCGGGCCTTTCCTACGAGCAGTACTTC.

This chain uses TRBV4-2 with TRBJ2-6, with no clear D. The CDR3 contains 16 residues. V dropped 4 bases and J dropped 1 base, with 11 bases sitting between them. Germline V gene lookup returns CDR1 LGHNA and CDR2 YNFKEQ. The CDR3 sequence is CASSPRSSSGANVLTF. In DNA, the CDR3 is TGTGCCAGCAGCCCGAGGTCATCTTCTGGGGCCAACGTCCTGACTTTC.

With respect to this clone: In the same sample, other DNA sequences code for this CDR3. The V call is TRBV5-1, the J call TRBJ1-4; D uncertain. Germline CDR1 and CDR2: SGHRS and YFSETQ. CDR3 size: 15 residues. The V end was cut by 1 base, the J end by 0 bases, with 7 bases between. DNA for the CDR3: TGCGCCAGCAGCTTGAGGACGGCAACTAATGAAAAACTGTTTTTT. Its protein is CASSLRTATNEKLFF.

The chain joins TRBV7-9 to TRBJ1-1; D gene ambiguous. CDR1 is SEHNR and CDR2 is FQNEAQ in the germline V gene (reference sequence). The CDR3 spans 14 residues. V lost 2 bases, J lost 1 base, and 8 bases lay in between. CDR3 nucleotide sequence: TGTGCCAGCAGCTTAACAGTGGGGAACACTGAAGCTTTCTTT. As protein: CASSLTVGNTEAFF.

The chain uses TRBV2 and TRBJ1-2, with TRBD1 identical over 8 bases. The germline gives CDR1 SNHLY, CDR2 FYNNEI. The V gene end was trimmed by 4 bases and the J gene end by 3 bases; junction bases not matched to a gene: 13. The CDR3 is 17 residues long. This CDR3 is CASSALTGGESYYGYTF. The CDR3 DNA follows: TGTGCCAGCAGTGCCTTAACAGGGGGGGAGTCCTACTATGGCTACACCTTC. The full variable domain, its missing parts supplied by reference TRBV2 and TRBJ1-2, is EPEVTQTPSHQVTQMGQEVILRCVPISNHLYFYWYRQILGQKVEFLVSFYNNEISEKSEIFDDQFSVERPDGSNFTLKIRSTKLEDSAMYFCASSALTGGESYYGYTFGSGTRLTVV.

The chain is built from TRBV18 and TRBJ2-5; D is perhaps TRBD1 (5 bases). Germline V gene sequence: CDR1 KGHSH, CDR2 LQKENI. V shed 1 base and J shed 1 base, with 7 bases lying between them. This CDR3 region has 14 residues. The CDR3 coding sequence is TGTGCCAGCTCACCACAGCAGGGCCAAGAGACCCAGTACTTC. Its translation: CASSPQQGQETQYF.

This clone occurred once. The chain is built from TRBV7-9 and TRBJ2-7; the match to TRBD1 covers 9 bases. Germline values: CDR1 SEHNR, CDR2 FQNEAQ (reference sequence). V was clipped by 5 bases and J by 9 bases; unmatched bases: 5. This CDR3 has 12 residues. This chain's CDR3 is CASSPGQGGQYF. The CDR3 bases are TGTGCCAGCAGCCCGGGACAGGGAGGGCAGTACTTC. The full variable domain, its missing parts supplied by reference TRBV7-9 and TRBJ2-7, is DTGVSQNPRHKITKRGQNVTFRCDPISEHNRLYWYRQTLGQGPEFLTYFQNEAQLEKSRLLSDRFSAERPKGSFSTLEIQRTEQGDSAMYLCASSPGQGGQYFGPGTRLTVT.

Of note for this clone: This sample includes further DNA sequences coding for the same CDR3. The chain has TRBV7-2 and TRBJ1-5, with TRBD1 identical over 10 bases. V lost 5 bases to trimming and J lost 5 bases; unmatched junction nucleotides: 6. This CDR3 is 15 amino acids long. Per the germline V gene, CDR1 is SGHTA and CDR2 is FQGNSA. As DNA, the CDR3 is TGTGCCAGCAGCCGAGGACAGGGGGTATATCAGCCCCAGCATTTT. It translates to CASSRGQGVYQPQHF.

The CDR3 sequence is CASSIEPDPDYEQYF. In DNA form, the CDR3 reads TGTGCCAGTAGTATAGAACCGGACCCGGACTACGAGCAGTACTTC. The J gene is TRBJ2-7, the V gene TRBV19; unclear D gene. This CDR3 contains 15 residues. Looked up from germline, CDR1 is LNHDA and CDR2 is SQIVND (reference sequence). V lost 0 bases and J lost 3, with 12 bases in between.

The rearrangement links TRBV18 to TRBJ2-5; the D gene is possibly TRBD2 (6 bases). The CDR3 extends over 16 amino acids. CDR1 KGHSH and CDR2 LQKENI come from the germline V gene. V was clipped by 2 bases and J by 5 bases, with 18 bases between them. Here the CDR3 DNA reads TGTGCCAGCTCACCAGGTCCTCCCGGGGCGGGGGAGACCCAGTACTTC. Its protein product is CASSPGPPGAGETQYF.

The CDR3 region has the DNA TGTGCCAGTTCTCTCGTCCCCAACGAGCAGTACTTC. Translated, it gives CASSLVPNEQYF. The V call is TRBV19, the J call TRBJ2-5; D uncertain. With the DNA end fitting TRBJ2-7 better, the J assignment may be wrong. Germline CDR1 LNHDA, CDR2 SQIVND (reference sequence). The CDR3 has 12 residues.

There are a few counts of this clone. The CDR3 DNA reads as TGTGCCAGCAGCTTAAACGGGAGAAGCAATCAGCCCCAGCATTTT. This sequence encodes CASSLNGRSNQPQHF. The chain couples TRBV7-9 to TRBJ1-5; D is unresolved. The CDR3 extends over 15 amino acids. V was trimmed by 2 bases and J by 1 base, leaving 9 bases between them. The germline gives CDR1 SEHNR, CDR2 FQNEAQ (reference sequence).

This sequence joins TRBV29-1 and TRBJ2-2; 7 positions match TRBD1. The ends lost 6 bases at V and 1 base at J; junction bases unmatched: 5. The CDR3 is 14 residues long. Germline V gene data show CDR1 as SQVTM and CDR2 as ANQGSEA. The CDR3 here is CSVARGRNTGELFF. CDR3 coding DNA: TGCAGCGTCGCCAGGGGGAGGAACACCGGGGAGCTGTTTTTT.